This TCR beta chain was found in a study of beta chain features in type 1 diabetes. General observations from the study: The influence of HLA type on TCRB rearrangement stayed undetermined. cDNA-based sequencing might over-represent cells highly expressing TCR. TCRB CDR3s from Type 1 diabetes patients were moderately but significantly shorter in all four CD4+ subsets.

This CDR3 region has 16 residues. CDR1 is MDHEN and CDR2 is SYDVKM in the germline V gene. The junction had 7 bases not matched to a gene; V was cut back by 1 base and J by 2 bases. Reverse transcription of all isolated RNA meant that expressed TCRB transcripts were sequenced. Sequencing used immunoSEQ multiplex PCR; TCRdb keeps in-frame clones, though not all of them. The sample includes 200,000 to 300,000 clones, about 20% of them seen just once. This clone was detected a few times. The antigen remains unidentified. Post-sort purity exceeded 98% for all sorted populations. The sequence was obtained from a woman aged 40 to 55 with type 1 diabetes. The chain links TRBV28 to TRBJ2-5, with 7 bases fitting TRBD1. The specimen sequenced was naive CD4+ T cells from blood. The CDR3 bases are TGTGCCAGCAGTTTATCCGCGACAGGGTGGCAAGAGACCCAGTACTTC. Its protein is CASSLSATGWQETQYF.